Shown below are 24 T cell receptor beta chains from a single sample sequenced in a study of T cells in localized non-small cell lung cancer. Repertoires were generated with immunoSEQ multiplex PCR, while TCRdb's copy carries only in-frame clones and drops some. The table shows 70,000 to 100,000 clones, with 80% occurring only once. Material: peripheral blood, obtained before any cancer treatment. These receptors were taken from a female donor over 55 with stage I lung adenocarcinoma.

The J gene is TRBJ2-3, the V gene TRBV14, with 7 bases that match TRBD2. V trimming: 4 bases; J trimming: 1 base; junction bases outside the gene matches: 8. Germline-derived CDR1 and CDR2 are SGHDN and FVKESK. The CDR3 runs 16 residues. CDR3 sequence reads: CASSRRGGSGTDTQYF. The CDR3 DNA is TGTGCCAGCAGCCGCCGGGGCGGGAGTGGCACAGATACGCAGTATTTT.

The chain couples TRBV7-2 to TRBJ2-1; 14 bases are a match to TRBD2. CDR1 is SGHTA and CDR2 is FQGNSA in the germline V gene. V was clipped by 5 bases and J by 7 bases; unmatched bases: 13. The CDR3 is 18 residues long. The CDR3 spells CASSARLAGGISWNEQFF. The CDR3 nucleotides read TGTGCCAGCAGCGCACGACTAGCGGGAGGGATATCGTGGAATGAGCAGTTCTTC.

The chain couples TRBV7-2 to TRBJ1-2; no firm D call. This CDR3 region has 13 residues. Trimming cost V 5 bases and J 4 bases, with 11 bases left between them. Germline CDR1 and CDR2: SGHTA and FQGNSA. The CDR3 DNA follows: TGTGCCAGCAGCCCCACGGCGGGCTATGGCTACACCTTC. This encodes CASSPTAGYGYTF.

This CDR3 is CAWSQGNAEAFF. DNA of the CDR3: TGTGCCTGGAGTCAGGGTAACGCTGAAGCTTTCTTT. The chain recombines TRBV30 with TRBJ1-1; D possibly corresponds to TRBD1 (5 bases). The V end lost 2 bases, the J end lost 6 bases, and 10 bases lay between the germline ends. The CDR3 covers 12 residues. Germline V gives CDR1 GTSNPN, CDR2 SVGIG (reference sequence).

This sequence joins TRBV27 and TRBJ1-2; 7 bases map to TRBD1. The junction had 9 bases not matched to a gene; V was cut back by 8 bases and J by 6 bases. CDR1 is MNHEY, CDR2 SMNVEV, per germline (reference sequence). There are 13 residues in the CDR3. The DNA of the CDR3 is TGTGCCAGCTTTACAGGGAGGGGGCATGGCTACACCTTC. Amino acids: CASFTGRGHGYTF.

This clone was seen at least ten times. This chain links TRBV27 with TRBJ2-7; D is unresolved. The CDR3 extends over 16 amino acids. Trimming removed 5 bases from V and 4 bases from J, with 21 bases in between. Germline CDR1 MNHEY, CDR2 SMNVEV (reference sequence). CDR3 amino acids: CASSSLQFGQVYEQYF. The CDR3 nucleotides read TGTGCCAGCAGTAGTTTACAGTTCGGGCAGGTATACGAGCAGTACTTC.

This rearrangement joins TRBV28 to TRBJ1-1; no definite D call. Trimming took off 7 bases at V and 5 bases at J, with 14 bases between the two ends. CDR1 is MDHEN, CDR2 SYDVKM, per germline. The CDR3 spans 13 residues. For the CDR3, the DNA is TGTGCCAGCACCCCGGCGGGGTGGACTGAAGCTTTCTTT. Translation: CASTPAGWTEAFF.

The V gene is TRBV6-5, the J gene TRBJ1-2, with 7 positions matching TRBD1. The J segment lost 4 bases and the V segment lost 0 bases, leaving 5 bases of the junction unmatched. The CDR3 is made up of 15 amino acids. Germline lookup yields CDR1 MNHEY and CDR2 SVGAGI. CDR3 DNA: TGTGCCAGCAGTTACTCGACGTCAGGGGGCTATGGCTACACCTTC. This encodes CASSYSTSGGYGYTF.

This rearrangement joins TRBV7-2 to TRBJ2-1, with a weak D call TRBD2 (6 bases). The CDR3 contains 17 residues. CDR1 is SGHTA, CDR2 FQGNSA, per germline. V dropped 4 bases and J dropped 4 bases, with 20 bases sitting between them. The CDR3 spells CASSSLAGPLLYNEQFF. DNA for the CDR3: TGTGCCAGCAGCTCACTCGCGGGGCCCCTGCTTTACAATGAGCAGTTCTTC.

V is TRBV7-3 and J is TRBJ2-3; D is unresolved. Germline CDR1 SGHTA, CDR2 FQGTGA. This CDR3 has 11 amino acids. V gave up 5 bases and J gave up 5 bases, with 5 bases separating them. The CDR3 DNA sequence: TGTGCCAGCAGCGCAGGAGATACGCAGTATTTT. Its translation: CASSAGDTQYF.

The chain employs TRBV15 and TRBJ1-3; 9 bases are shared with TRBD1. The CDR3 has 15 residues. Losses at the gene ends were 2 bases for V and 7 bases for J; bases not matched to a gene: 6. Germline V gives CDR1 LNHNV, CDR2 YYDKDF (reference sequence). The CDR3 nucleotides read TGTGCCACCAGCAGATACCGGGACAGGGACAACACCATATATTTT. Translation: CATSRYRDRDNTIYF.

This sequence joins TRBV27 and TRBJ2-5; 8 bases match TRBD2. CDR1 MNHEY and CDR2 SMNVEV come from the germline V gene (reference sequence). Trimming cost V 4 bases and J 9 bases; bases outside gene matches: 22. The CDR3 extends over 18 amino acids. In DNA, the CDR3 is TGTGCCAGCAGTTATACACCTCCTCGGGAGGGGGGCACGGTATCCCAGTACTTC. Protein sequence: CASSYTPPREGGTVSQYF.

The chain links TRBV30 to TRBJ1-1, with a weak D call TRBD1 (5 bases). The V end was cut by 0 bases, the J end by 7 bases, with 15 bases between. Germline lookup yields CDR1 GTSNPN and CDR2 SVGIG (reference sequence). The CDR3 contains 14 residues. The CDR3 reads CAWSVGSGAGEAFF. The CDR3 region has the DNA TGTGCCTGGAGTGTAGGAAGTGGGGCAGGTGAAGCTTTCTTT. The complete variable domain, with remaining parts taken from reference TRBV30 and TRBJ1-1, reads SQTIHQWPATLVQPVGSPLSLECTVEGTSNPNLYWYRQAAGRGLQLLFYSVGIGQISSEVPQNLSASRPQDRQFILSSKKLLLSDSGFYLCAWSVGSGAGEAFFGQGTRLTVV.

V usage is TRBV7-2 and J usage is TRBJ2-2, with D possibly TRBD2 on 5 matching bases. Trimming pared 7 bases from V and 4 bases from J, leaving 16 bases between. The CDR3 contains 15 residues. Germline V gene data show CDR1 as SGHTA and CDR2 as FQGNSA. The DNA for the CDR3 is TGTGCCAGCACGCGGGTCCCGGGGAGCACCGGGGAGCTGTTTTTT. Protein sequence: CASTRVPGSTGELFF.

The V call is TRBV20-1, the J call TRBJ1-3; D is undetermined. The CDR3 loop spans 11 amino acids. Germline V gives CDR1 DFQATT, CDR2 SNEGSKA (reference sequence). Trimming stripped 7 bases from V and 4 bases from J, with 8 bases between. Written as DNA, the CDR3 is TGCAGTGGTTGGGTAGGAAACACCATATATTTT. Protein sequence: CSGWVGNTIYF.

The genes are TRBV7-9 and TRBJ2-7; 7 nucleotides align to TRBD1. The CDR3 runs 14 residues. The V segment lost 3 bases and the J segment 1 base; nucleotides outside the gene matches: 3. Germline V CDR1 and CDR2: SEHNR, FQNEAQ (reference sequence). Written as DNA, the CDR3 is TGTGCCAGCAGCTTTTCAGGGGGTTCCTACGAGCAGTACTTC. Its protein product is CASSFSGGSYEQYF.

The chain has TRBV10-3 and TRBJ1-6; possible D gene TRBD1, 5 bases. Per the germline V gene, CDR1 is ENHRY and CDR2 is SYGVKD. This CDR3 region has 15 residues. The V and J ends lost 6 bases and 7 bases respectively, with 16 bases between them. The CDR3 coding sequence is TGTGCCATCAGCAGTCAGGGCCCGGGCAATTCACCCCTCCACTTT. Translation gives CAISSQGPGNSPLHF.

This CDR3 is CASSFEHSGGPTGELFF. The CDR3 DNA sequence: TGTGCCAGCAGCTTCGAACATAGCGGGGGGCCCACCGGGGAGCTGTTTTTT. The chain uses TRBV5-6 and TRBJ2-2; 10 bases map to TRBD2. Germline CDR1 and CDR2: SGHDT and YYEEEE. CDR3 length equals 17 residues. Unmatched junction bases numbered 8, after V lost 2 bases and J lost 4 bases.

The chain joins TRBV5-1 to TRBJ2-7; TRBD2 matches at 8 bases. Trimming at V came to 0 bases and at J to 4 bases, leaving 6 bases not matched to a gene. The CDR3 is 15 residues long. Germline V gene data show CDR1 as SGHRS and CDR2 as YFSETQ. DNA for the CDR3: TGCGCCAGCAGCTTGGCGGCGGGAGGCGATTACGAGCAGTACTTC. Translated, it gives CASSLAAGGDYEQYF.

The chain links TRBV25-1 to TRBJ1-6, with D unclear. Trimming cost V 1 base and J 8 bases, with 12 bases left between them. The CDR3 extends over 15 amino acids. Looked up from germline, CDR1 is MGHDK and CDR2 is SYGVNS. As DNA, the CDR3 is TGTGCCAGCAGTGAATTTATAGGGAAGGATTCACCCCTCCACTTT. This gives the protein CASSEFIGKDSPLHF.

V usage is TRBV11-2 and J usage is TRBJ2-4, with D hard to call. The V end was cut by 5 bases, the J end by 1 base, with 6 bases between. Germline V CDR1 and CDR2: SGHAT, FQNNGV. The CDR3 runs to 13 residues. CDR3 sequence reads: CASSPLAKNIQYF. The CDR3 nucleotides are TGTGCCAGCAGCCCTTTGGCCAAAAACATTCAGTACTTC.

The rearrangement links TRBV7-9 to TRBJ2-5; D is ambiguous. CDR3 length equals 13 residues. V was clipped by 1 base and J by 4 bases, with 7 bases between them. Per germline, CDR1 SEHNR and CDR2 FQNEAQ (reference sequence). This CDR3 reads CASSLVGSETQYF. The CDR3 DNA is TGTGCCAGCAGCTTAGTGGGGTCAGAGACCCAGTACTTC. Full variable domain (remainder filled in from reference TRBV7-9 and TRBJ2-5): DTGVSQNPRHKITKRGQNVTFRCDPISEHNRLYWYRQTLGQGPEFLTYFQNEAQLEKSRLLSDRFSAERPKGSFSTLEIQRTEQGDSAMYLCASSLVGSETQYFGPGTRLLVL.

This chain links TRBV19 with TRBJ2-4; possibly TRBD2 for D (5 bases). The CDR3 covers 16 residues. V shed 3 bases and J shed 0 bases, with 12 bases lying between them. In germline, CDR1 is LNHDA, CDR2 SQIVND (reference sequence). In DNA, the CDR3 is TGTGCCAGTAGTATCTTAGAGGGTATAGCCAAAAACATTCAGTACTTC. Amino acids: CASSILEGIAKNIQYF. Together with reference TRBV19 and TRBJ2-4, the CDR3 gives the full variable domain: DGGITQSPKYLFRKEGQNVTLSCEQNLNHDAMYWYRQDPGQGLRLIYYSQIVNDFQKGDIAEGYSVSREKKESFPLTVTSAQKNPTAFYLCASSILEGIAKNIQYFGAGTRLSVL.

V gene TRBV6-6 combines with J gene TRBJ2-3, with 9 bases fitting TRBD1. The length of the CDR3 is 14 residues. V lost 5 bases to trimming and J lost 3 bases; unmatched junction nucleotides: 3. Germline V CDR1 and CDR2: MNHNY, SVGAGI (reference sequence). For the CDR3, the DNA is TGTGCCAGCAGTCGGGACAGGGTAACAGATACGCAGTATTTT. This translates into CASSRDRVTDTQYF.